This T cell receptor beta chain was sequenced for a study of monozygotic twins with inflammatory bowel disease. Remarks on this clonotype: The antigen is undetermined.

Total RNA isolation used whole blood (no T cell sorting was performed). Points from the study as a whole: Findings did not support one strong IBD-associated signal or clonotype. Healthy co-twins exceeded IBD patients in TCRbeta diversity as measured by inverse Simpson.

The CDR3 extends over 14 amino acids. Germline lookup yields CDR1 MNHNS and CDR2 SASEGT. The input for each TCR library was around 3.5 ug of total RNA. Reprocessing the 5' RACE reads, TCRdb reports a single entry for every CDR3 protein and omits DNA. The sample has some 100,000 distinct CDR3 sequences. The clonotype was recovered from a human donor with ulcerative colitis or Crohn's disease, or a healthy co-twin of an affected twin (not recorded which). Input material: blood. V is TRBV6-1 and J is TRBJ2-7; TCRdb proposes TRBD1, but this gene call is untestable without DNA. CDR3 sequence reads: CASSEVGRGYEQYF.